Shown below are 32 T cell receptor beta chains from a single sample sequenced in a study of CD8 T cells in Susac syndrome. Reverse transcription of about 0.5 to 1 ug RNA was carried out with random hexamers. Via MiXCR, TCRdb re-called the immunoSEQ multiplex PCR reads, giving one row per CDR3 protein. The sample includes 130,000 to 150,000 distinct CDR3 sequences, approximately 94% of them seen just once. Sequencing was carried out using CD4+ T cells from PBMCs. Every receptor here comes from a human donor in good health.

The CDR3 DNA reads TGTGCCAGCAGCTTAACCGCGGGAGTGGGGGAGCAGTACTTC. It yields the protein CASSLTAGVGEQYF. V usage is TRBV7-9 and J usage is TRBJ2-7, with TRBD2 matching over 7 bases. Per the germline V gene, CDR1 is SEHNR and CDR2 is FQNEAQ (reference sequence). V lost 2 bases to trimming and J lost 7 bases; unmatched junction nucleotides: 8. The CDR3 loop spans 14 amino acids.

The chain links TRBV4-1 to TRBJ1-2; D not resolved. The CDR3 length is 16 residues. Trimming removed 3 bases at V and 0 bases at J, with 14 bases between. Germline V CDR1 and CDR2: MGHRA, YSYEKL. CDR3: CASSHPRDIANYGYTF. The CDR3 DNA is TGCGCCAGCAGCCATCCCCGCGACATAGCTAACTATGGCTACACCTTC.

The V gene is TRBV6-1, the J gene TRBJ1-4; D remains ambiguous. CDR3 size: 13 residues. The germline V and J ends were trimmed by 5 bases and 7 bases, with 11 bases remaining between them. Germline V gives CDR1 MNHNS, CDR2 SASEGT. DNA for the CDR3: TGTGCCAGCAGTCGGGAAGGCGGTGAAAAACTGTTTTTT. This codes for CASSREGGEKLFF.

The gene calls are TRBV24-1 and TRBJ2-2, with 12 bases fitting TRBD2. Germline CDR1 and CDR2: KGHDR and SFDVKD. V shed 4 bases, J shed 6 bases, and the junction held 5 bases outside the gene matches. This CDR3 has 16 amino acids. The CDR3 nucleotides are TGTGCCACCAGTGACCCGACTAGCGGGAGACCCGGGGAGCTGTTTTTT. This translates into CATSDPTSGRPGELFF.

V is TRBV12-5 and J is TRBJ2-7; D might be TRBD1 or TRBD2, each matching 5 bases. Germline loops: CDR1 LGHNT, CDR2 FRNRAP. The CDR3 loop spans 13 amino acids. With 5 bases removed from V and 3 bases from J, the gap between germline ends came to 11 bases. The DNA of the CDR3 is TGTGCTAGTGGTCCTCGGGACGTCTACGAGCAGTACTTC. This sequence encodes CASGPRDVYEQYF.

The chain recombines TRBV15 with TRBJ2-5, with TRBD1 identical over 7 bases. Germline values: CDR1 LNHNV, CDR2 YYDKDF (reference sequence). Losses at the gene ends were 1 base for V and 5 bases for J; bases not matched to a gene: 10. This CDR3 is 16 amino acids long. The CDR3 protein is CATSRGHGDRRETQYF. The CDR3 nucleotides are TGTGCCACCAGCAGAGGCCACGGGGACAGAAGGGAGACCCAGTACTTC.

The CDR3 here is CRGQNVSYEQYF. In DNA, the CDR3 is TGTCGGGGACAAAACGTCTCCTACGAGCAGTACTTC. The chain uses TRBV27 and TRBJ2-7; D possibly corresponds to TRBD1 (6 bases). Germline CDR1 and CDR2: MNHEY and SMNVEV (reference sequence). The CDR3 is 12 residues long.

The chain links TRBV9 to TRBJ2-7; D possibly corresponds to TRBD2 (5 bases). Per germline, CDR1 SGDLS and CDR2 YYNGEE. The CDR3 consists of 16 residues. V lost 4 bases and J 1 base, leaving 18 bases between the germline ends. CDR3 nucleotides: TGTGCCAGCAGCCCCCGAGGGTCGATGCTATCCTACGAGCAGTACTTC. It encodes CASSPRGSMLSYEQYF.

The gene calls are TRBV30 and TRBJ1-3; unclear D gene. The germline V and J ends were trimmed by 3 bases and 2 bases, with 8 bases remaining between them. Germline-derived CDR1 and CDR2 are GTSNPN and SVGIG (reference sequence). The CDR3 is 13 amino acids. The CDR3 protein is CAWRMPPGNTIYF. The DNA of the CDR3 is TGTGCCTGGAGAATGCCCCCTGGAAACACCATATATTTT.

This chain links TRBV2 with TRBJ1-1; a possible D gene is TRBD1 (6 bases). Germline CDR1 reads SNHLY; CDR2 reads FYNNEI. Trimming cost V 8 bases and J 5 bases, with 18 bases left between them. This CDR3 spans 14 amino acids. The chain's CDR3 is CASSLQGVETEAFF. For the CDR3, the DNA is TGTGCCAGCTCACTACAGGGTGTTGAGACTGAAGCTTTCTTT.

This chain's CDR3 is CASSLGSKETQYF. CDR3 DNA: TGCGCCAGCAGCTTGGGGTCCAAAGAGACCCAGTACTTC. V and J are TRBV5-1 and TRBJ2-5; D unclear. The length of the CDR3 is 13 residues. The germline V gene encodes CDR1 SGHRS and CDR2 YFSETQ. V lost 0 bases and J 3 bases, leaving 6 bases between the germline ends. The whole variable domain, remainder taken from reference TRBV5-1 and TRBJ2-5, is KAGVTQTPRYLIKTRGQQVTLSCSPISGHRSVSWYQQTPGQGLQFLFEYFSETQRNKGNFPGRFSGRQFSNSRSEMNVSTLELGDSALYLCASSLGSKETQYFGPGTRLLVL.

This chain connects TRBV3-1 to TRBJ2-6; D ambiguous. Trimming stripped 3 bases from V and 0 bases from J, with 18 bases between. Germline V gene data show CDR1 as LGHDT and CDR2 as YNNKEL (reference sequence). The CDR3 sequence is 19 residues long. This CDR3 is CASSQTRGRTISGANVLTF. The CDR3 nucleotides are TGTGCCAGCAGCCAGACCCGCGGACGGACCATCTCTGGGGCCAACGTCCTGACTTTC.

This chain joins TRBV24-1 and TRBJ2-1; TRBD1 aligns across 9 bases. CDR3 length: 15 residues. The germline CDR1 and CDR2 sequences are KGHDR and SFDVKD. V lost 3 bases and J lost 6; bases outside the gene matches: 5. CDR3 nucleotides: TGTGCCACCAGTGATCCGCTGACAGGGGGCAATGAGCAGTTCTTC. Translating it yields CATSDPLTGGNEQFF.

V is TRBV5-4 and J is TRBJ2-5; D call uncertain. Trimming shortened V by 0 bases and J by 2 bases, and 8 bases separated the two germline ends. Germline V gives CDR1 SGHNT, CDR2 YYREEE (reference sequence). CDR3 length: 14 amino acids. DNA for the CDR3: TGTGCCAGCAGCTTGGACGGCAGACAAGAGACCCAGTACTTC. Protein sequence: CASSLDGRQETQYF.

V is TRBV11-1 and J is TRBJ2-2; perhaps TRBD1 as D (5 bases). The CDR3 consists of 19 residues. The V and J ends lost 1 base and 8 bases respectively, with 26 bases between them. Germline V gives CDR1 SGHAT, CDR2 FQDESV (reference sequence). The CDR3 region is CASSLEPARTSGGRGELFF. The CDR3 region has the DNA TGTGCCAGCAGCTTAGAGCCTGCACGGACATCTGGTGGAAGGGGGGAGCTGTTTTTT. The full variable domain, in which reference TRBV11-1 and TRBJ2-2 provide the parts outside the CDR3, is EAEVAQSPRYKITEKSQAVAFWCDPISGHATLYWYRQILGQGPELLVQFQDESVVDDSQLPKDRFSAERLKGVDSTLKIQPAELGDSAMYLCASSLEPARTSGGRGELFFGEGSRLTVL.

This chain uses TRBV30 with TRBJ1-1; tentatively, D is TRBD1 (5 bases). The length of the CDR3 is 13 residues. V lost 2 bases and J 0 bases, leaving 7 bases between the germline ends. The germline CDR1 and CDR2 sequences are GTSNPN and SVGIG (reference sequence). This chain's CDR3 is CAWSRDLNTEAFF. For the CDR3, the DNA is TGTGCCTGGAGTAGGGACCTGAACACTGAAGCTTTCTTT.

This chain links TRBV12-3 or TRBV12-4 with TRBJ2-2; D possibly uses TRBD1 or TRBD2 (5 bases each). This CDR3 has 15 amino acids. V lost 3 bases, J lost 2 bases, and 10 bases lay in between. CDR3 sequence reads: CASSFRGANTGELFF. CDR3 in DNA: TGTGCCAGCAGTTTTAGAGGGGCCAACACCGGGGAGCTGTTTTTT.

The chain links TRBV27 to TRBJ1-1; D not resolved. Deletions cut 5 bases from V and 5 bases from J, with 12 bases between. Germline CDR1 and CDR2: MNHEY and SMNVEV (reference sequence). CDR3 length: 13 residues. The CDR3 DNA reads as TGTGCCAGCAGTCGGGCCCTTGGGACTGAAGCTTTCTTT. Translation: CASSRALGTEAFF.

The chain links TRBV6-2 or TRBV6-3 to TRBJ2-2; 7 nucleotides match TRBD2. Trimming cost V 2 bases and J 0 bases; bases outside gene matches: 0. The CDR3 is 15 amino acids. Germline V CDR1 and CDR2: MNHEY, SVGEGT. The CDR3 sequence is CASSYGTTNTGELFF. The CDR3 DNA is TGTGCCAGCAGTTACGGGACTACGAACACCGGGGAGCTGTTTTTT.

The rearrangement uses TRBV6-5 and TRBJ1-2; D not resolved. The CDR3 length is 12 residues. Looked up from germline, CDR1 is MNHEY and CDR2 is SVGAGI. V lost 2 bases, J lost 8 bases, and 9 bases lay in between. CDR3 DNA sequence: TGTGCCAGCAGTTACGGGTCGGACGGCTACACCTTC. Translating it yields CASSYGSDGYTF.

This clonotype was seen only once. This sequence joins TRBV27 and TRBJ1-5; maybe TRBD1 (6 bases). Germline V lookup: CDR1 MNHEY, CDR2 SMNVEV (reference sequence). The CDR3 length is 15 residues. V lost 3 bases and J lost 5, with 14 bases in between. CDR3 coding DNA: TGTGCCAGCAGTTTGGGGATCAGGGGAGATCAGCCCCAGCATTTT. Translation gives CASSLGIRGDQPQHF.

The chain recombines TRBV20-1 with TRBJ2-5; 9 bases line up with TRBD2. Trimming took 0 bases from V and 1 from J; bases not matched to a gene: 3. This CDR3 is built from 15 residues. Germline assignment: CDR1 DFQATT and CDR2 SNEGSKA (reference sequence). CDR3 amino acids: CSAREPSGAQETQYF. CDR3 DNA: TGCAGTGCTAGAGAACCTAGCGGGGCCCAAGAGACCCAGTACTTC.

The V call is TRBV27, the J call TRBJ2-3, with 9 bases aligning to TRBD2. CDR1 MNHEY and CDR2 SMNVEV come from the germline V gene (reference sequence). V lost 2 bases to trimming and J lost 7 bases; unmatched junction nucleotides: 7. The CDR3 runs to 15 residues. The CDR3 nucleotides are TGTGCCAGCAGTTTACCGGCGGGAGGGCCGCATACGCAGTATTTT. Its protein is CASSLPAGGPHTQYF.

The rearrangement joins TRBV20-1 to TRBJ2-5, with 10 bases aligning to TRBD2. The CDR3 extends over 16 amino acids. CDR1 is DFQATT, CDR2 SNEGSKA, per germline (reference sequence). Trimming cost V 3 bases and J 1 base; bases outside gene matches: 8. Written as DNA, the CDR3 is TGCAGTGCTAGTGTGCTAGCGGGAGCCATCCAAGAGACCCAGTACTTC. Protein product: CSASVLAGAIQETQYF.

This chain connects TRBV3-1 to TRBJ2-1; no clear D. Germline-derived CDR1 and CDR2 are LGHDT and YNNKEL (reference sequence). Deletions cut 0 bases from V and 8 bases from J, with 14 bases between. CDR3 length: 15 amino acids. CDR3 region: CASSQDPSHFYEQFF. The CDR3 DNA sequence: TGTGCCAGCAGCCAAGACCCAAGCCATTTTTATGAGCAGTTCTTC.

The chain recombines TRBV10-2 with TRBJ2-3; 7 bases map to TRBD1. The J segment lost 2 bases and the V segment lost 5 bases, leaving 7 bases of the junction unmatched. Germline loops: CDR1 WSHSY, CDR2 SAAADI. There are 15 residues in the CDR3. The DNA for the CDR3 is TGCGCCAGCAGTACCTCGGGACAGACCACAGATACGCAGTATTTT. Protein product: CASSTSGQTTDTQYF.

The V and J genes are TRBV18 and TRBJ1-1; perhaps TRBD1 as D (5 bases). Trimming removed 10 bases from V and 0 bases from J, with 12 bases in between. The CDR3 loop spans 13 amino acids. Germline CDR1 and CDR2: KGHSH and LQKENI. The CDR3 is CATLDSMNTEAFF. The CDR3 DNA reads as TGTGCCACCCTAGACAGCATGAACACTGAAGCTTTCTTT.

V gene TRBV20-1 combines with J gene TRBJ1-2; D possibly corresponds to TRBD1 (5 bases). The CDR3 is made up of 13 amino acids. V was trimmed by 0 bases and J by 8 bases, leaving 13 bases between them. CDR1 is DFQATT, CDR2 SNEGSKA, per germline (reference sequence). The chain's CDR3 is CSARDQGERGYTF. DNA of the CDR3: TGCAGTGCTAGAGATCAAGGGGAACGGGGCTACACCTTC.

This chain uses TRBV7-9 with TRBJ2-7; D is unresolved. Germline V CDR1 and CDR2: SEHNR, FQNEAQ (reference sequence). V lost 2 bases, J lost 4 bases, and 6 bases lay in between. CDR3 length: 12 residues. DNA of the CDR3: TGTGCCAGCAGCTTACTAGAATACGAGCAGTACTTC. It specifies CASSLLEYEQYF.

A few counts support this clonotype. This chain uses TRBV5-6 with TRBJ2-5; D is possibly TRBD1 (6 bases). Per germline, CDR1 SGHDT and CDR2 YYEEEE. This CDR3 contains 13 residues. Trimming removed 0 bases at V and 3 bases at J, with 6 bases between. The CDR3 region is CASSLGTEETQYF. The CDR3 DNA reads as TGTGCCAGCAGCTTGGGGACAGAAGAGACCCAGTACTTC.

The DNA of the CDR3 is TGTGCCAGTAGTATCAGGGATTGGGATCCGCCCCAGCATTTT. Its translation: CASSIRDWDPPQHF. The rearrangement uses TRBV19 and TRBJ1-5; tentative D call: TRBD1 (5 bases). This CDR3 is built from 14 residues. Per the germline V gene, CDR1 is LNHDA and CDR2 is SQIVND (reference sequence). Trimming stripped 3 bases from V and 9 bases from J, with 15 bases between.

CDR3 residues: CAWTTQVGIQETQYF. Here the CDR3 DNA reads TGTGCCTGGACTACCCAGGTGGGGATTCAAGAGACCCAGTACTTC. This chain joins TRBV30 and TRBJ2-5, with D unresolved. V lost 4 bases and J lost 2, with 17 bases in between. The CDR3 covers 15 residues. Germline CDR1 GTSNPN, CDR2 SVGIG (reference sequence).